This TCR beta chain was identified during a study of PD-1 blockade in classical Hodgkin lymphoma. Per germline, CDR1 SQVTM and CDR2 ANQGSEA. The CDR3 has 12 amino acids. The junction had 6 bases not matched to a gene; V was cut back by 8 bases and J by 5 bases. Assay: immunoSEQ multiplex PCR; the TCRdb copy retains only in-frame clones and omits some. The repertoire holds tens of thousands of clones, with 80% as singletons. As for this clone: Its antigen is still unknown.

Every patient experienced relapse after autologous stem cell transplantation, and brentuximab vedotin exposure varied. General study results and limits: Before treatment, TCR diversity in newly diagnosed patients was reportedly lower than in healthy donors. Significantly greater TCR diversity emerged by C4D1 in CD4+ cells but not CD8+ cells.

This sequence joins TRBV29-1 and TRBJ2-1; 7 bases map to TRBD2. The receptor was isolated from a human donor with classical Hodgkin lymphoma. The sequenced sample was peripheral blood mononuclear cells (PBMCs), obtained before the second cycle of nivolumab. Here the CDR3 reads CSYHGGNNEQFF. CDR3 DNA sequence: TGCAGCTACCACGGGGGGAACAATGAGCAGTTCTTC.